This TCR beta chain was sequenced for a study of cytomegalovirus exposure and HLA in healthy donors. As for the study in general: Out of 398 genotyped donors, roughly 78% belonged to the Caucasian-associated ancestry cluster.

It was with 60 Vbeta and 13 Jbeta primers that the PCR ran. Assay used: immunoSEQ multiplex PCR; TCRdb lists only in-frame clones, some missing. The data hold about 120,000 clones, with 74% observed a single time. Remarks on this clone: Its antigen remains unknown.

Study observations and caveats: Common viral pathogens (according to a later analysis) appeared linked to several of the most significant clusters. Among donors in an Asian-associated ancestry cluster, a later analysis reportedly found fewer N-insertions than the approximately 670-donor mean.

The sample consisted of PBMCs. The source of this sequence is a human donor in good health.

The CDR3 protein is CSVWAPFGEQYF. In nucleotides, the CDR3 is TGCAGCGTTTGGGCCCCTTTTGGGGAGCAGTACTTC. The chain links TRBV29-1 to TRBJ2-7; D is undetermined. Trimming removed 5 bases at V and 7 bases at J, with 15 bases between. Germline CDR1 and CDR2: SQVTM and ANQGSEA. The CDR3 has 12 residues.